The 9 T cell receptor beta chains in this list originate from one sample, sequenced in a study of blood T cells in healthy people across ages. The use of a sample-barcoded 5' primer and a J-beta primer mix characterized a second PCR of roughly 6 to 11 cycles. TCRdb itself ran the 5' RACE reads through MiXCR, one entry per CDR3 protein. The table has 1.5 million to 2 million distinct CDR3 sequences, roughly 52% seen once. Sequenced input: blood. All receptors come from a woman aged 35 to 49 in good health.

The gene calls are TRBV27 and TRBJ2-1; possibly TRBD1 or TRBD2 for D (7 bases each). The CDR3 length is 17 residues. Germline-derived CDR1 and CDR2 are MNHEY and SMNVEV (reference sequence). Between the trimmed V and J ends, which lost 6 bases and 1 base, there was a span of 19 bases. CDR3 amino acids: CASSAEGAGVSYNEQFF. For the CDR3, the DNA is TGTGCCAGCAGCGCCGAGGGGGCGGGGGTTTCCTACAATGAGCAGTTCTTC.

The chain uses TRBV24-1 and TRBJ1-1; D gene uncertain. The CDR3 spans 14 residues. In germline, CDR1 is KGHDR, CDR2 SFDVKD. Between the trimmed V and J ends, which lost 0 bases and 7 bases, there was a span of 11 bases. This CDR3 reads CATSDLQRTIEAFF. As DNA, the CDR3 is TGTGCCACCAGTGATTTGCAGAGGACGATTGAAGCTTTCTTT.

The rearrangement uses TRBV28 and TRBJ2-5, with D uncertain. Near its end, the DNA agrees better with TRBJ2-7, so the J call may be wrong. Germline-derived CDR1 and CDR2 are MDHEN and SYDVKM. This CDR3 contains 13 residues. The CDR3 region has the DNA TGTGCCAGCAGTCCTTTTGGGCGGAACGAGCAGTACTTC. This codes for CASSPFGRNEQYF.

The chain is built from TRBV20-1 and TRBJ1-5; D gene unclear. The CDR3 has 13 residues. Deletions cut 5 bases from V and 9 bases from J, with 17 bases between. Germline V gene lookup returns CDR1 DFQATT and CDR2 SNEGSKA (reference sequence). The CDR3 sequence: CSAALGATGPQHF. The CDR3 DNA reads TGCAGTGCTGCATTGGGCGCCACGGGGCCCCAGCATTTT.

The J gene is TRBJ2-3, the V gene TRBV20-1; TRBD1 matches 11 bases. Germline V gene lookup returns CDR1 DFQATT and CDR2 SNEGSKA (reference sequence). With 3 bases clipped from V and 0 bases from J, the junction kept 11 bases outside the gene matches. The CDR3 is 18 amino acids. The CDR3 DNA reads as TGCAGTGCTAGGGGGACAGGGGGGACATTCCCCAGCACAGATACGCAGTATTTT. Protein product: CSARGTGGTFPSTDTQYF.

The chain couples TRBV20-1 to TRBJ2-3; 8 nucleotides match TRBD2. CDR3 length: 15 residues. Germline CDR1 is DFQATT and CDR2 is SNEGSKA (reference sequence). V lost 3 bases, J lost 6 bases, and 11 bases stayed unmatched. CDR3 region: CSARGSGVYMDTQYF. In DNA form, the CDR3 reads TGCAGTGCTAGGGGTAGCGGGGTCTATATGGATACGCAGTATTTT.

The chain couples TRBV6-1 to TRBJ1-5; D possibly corresponds to TRBD1 (5 bases). Germline V CDR1 and CDR2: MNHNS, SASEGT. CDR3 length: 16 amino acids. V lost 5 bases to trimming and J lost 0 bases, with 14 bases between them. CDR3 protein: CASSLDRPYSNQPQHF. For the CDR3, the DNA is TGTGCCAGCAGTCTTGACAGACCTTATAGCAATCAGCCCCAGCATTTT.

The chain has TRBV7-6 and TRBJ2-1; TRBD2 agrees at 9 bases. The CDR3 covers 16 residues. Per the germline V gene, CDR1 is SGHVS and CDR2 is FNYEAQ. V lost 2 bases, J lost 3 bases, and 5 bases stayed unmatched. In DNA form, the CDR3 reads TGTGCCAGCAGCTTACGCGGGGGGGCCATCTACAATGAGCAGTTCTTC. Translation gives CASSLRGGAIYNEQFF.

V usage is TRBV11-2 and J usage is TRBJ2-3; 14 nucleotides line up with TRBD2. The germline CDR1 and CDR2 sequences are SGHAT and FQNNGV. V gave up 8 bases and J gave up 5 bases; unmatched junction bases: 15. The CDR3 runs 18 residues. CDR3 in DNA: TGTGCCAGCGCGGGACTAGCGGGGGCATCCGAGGATGGAGATACGCAGTATTTT. Translated: CASAGLAGASEDGDTQYF.